This TCR beta chain was documented in a study of cytomegalovirus exposure and HLA in healthy donors. General study results and limits: In a later analysis, TCR beta V- and J-gene trimming showed a link to a missense DCLRE1C variant. In a later analysis, parvovirus B19, influenza, CMV and Epstein-Barr virus appeared linked to several top co-occurrence clusters.

Both 60 Vbeta primers and 13 Jbeta primers went into the PCR. Methods used by the authors: Some 80 million unique TCR beta chains, roughly 11 million shared, were counted in a later analysis. The table came from immunoSEQ multiplex PCR; TCRdb's copy has only in-frame clones and leaves some out. The V and J calls and clone size come from that table; D and trimming were worked out from the DNA. The table records 150,000 or so clones, 72% of them present only once. In regard to this clone: The antigen remains unidentified.

The germline gives CDR1 SQVTM, CDR2 ANQGSEA. V gave up 4 bases and J gave up 4 bases; unmatched junction bases: 13. The CDR3 length is 18 residues. Material for sequencing was PBMCs. The chain combines TRBV29-1 with TRBJ2-2; 12 bases map to TRBD2. The origin of this receptor is a human donor in good health. CDR3 sequence reads: CSVGGASGGVRGTGELFF. DNA of the CDR3: TGCAGCGTTGGAGGGGCTAGCGGGGGGGTACGGGGCACCGGGGAGCTGTTTTTT.